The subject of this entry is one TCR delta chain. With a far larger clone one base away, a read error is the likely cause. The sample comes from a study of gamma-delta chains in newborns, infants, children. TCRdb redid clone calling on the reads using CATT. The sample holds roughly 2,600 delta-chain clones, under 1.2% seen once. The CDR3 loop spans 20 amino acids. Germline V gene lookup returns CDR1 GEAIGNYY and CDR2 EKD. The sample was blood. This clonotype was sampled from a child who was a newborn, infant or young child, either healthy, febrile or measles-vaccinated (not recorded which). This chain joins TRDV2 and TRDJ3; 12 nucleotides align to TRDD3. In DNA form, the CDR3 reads TGTGCCCGTGACACCGTTGCTGGGGGATACGGGAAATGGGACACCCGACAGATGTTTTTC. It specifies CARDTVAGGYGKWDTRQMFF.